This T cell receptor beta chain was sequenced in a study of blood T cells in healthy people across ages. As for the study in general: Per two T cells, about one barcoded beta molecule was captured through template switching.

Note on this clonotype: The target antigen is unknown.

Findings and limits, study-wide: Because sorting was not performed, PBMCs prevented conclusive naive versus antigen-experienced comparison.

Trimming pared 4 bases from V and 8 bases from J, leaving 7 bases between. The CDR3 runs 10 residues. Germline V gene data show CDR1 as SGDLS and CDR2 as YYNGEE. A second about 7 to 11 cycle PCR used barcoded and J-beta primers. TCRdb fed the 5' RACE reads into MiXCR, producing one record per CDR3 protein. The sample yields some 860,000 distinct CDR3 sequences, roughly 56% seen once. PBMCs, at least 7 million per sample, were isolated. Sequencing was done on a sample of blood. The rearrangement uses TRBV9 and TRBJ2-7; no clear D. The sequence derives from a man between 35 and 55 years old in good health. Written as DNA, the CDR3 is TGTGCCAGCAGCCCCCGACAGCAGTACTTC. This sequence encodes CASSPRQQYF.